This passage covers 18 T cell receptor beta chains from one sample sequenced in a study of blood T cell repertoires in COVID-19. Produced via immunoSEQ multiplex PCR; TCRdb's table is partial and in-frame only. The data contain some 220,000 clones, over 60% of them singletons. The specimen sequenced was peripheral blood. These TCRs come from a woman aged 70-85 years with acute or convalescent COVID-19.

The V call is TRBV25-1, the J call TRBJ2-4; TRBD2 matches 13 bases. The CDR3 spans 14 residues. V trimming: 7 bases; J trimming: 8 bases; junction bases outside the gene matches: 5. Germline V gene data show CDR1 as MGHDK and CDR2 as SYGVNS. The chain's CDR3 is CASKGTSGEDIQYF. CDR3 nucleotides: TGTGCCAGCAAGGGGACTAGCGGGGAGGACATTCAGTACTTC.

CDR3 sequence (DNA): TGTGCCAGCAGCGTCCTGGACAGGATCAATCAGCCCCAGCATTTT. As protein: CASSVLDRINQPQHF. The V and J genes are TRBV5-5 and TRBJ1-5; 7 nucleotides match TRBD1. This CDR3 region has 15 residues. Per germline, CDR1 SGHKS and CDR2 YYEKEE (reference sequence). The J segment lost 3 bases and the V segment lost 4 bases, leaving 7 bases of the junction unmatched.

For the CDR3, the DNA is TGTGCCAGAGGGACTAGCGGGGGCCGGGAGACCCAGTACTTC. Its protein product is CARGTSGGRETQYF. The rearrangement uses TRBV30 and TRBJ2-5, with 14 bases that match TRBD2. Germline loops: CDR1 GTSNPN, CDR2 SVGIG (reference sequence). Unmatched junction bases numbered 7, after V lost 8 bases and J lost 5 bases. CDR3 size: 14 residues.

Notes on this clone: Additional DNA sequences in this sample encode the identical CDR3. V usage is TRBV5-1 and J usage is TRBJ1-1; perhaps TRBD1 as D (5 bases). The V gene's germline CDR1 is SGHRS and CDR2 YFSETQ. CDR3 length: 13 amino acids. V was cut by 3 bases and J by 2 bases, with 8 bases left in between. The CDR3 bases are TGCGCCAGCAGCTCCAGGGTTAACACTGAAGCTTTCTTT. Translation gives CASSSRVNTEAFF.

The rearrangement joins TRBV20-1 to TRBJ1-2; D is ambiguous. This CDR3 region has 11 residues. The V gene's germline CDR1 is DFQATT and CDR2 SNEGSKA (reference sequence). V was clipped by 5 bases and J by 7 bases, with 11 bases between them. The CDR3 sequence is CSARYGGGYTF. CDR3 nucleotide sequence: TGCAGTGCTCGGTACGGCGGTGGCTACACCTTC.

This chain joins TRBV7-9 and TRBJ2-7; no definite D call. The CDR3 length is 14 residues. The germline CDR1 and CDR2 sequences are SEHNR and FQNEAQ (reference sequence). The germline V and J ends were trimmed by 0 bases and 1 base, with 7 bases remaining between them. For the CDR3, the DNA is TGTGCCAGCAGCTTAGCCGGTCTTTCCTACGAGCAGTACTTC. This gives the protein CASSLAGLSYEQYF. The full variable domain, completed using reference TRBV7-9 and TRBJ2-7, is DTGVSQNPRHKITKRGQNVTFRCDPISEHNRLYWYRQTLGQGPEFLTYFQNEAQLEKSRLLSDRFSAERPKGSFSTLEIQRTEQGDSAMYLCASSLAGLSYEQYFGPGTRLTVT.

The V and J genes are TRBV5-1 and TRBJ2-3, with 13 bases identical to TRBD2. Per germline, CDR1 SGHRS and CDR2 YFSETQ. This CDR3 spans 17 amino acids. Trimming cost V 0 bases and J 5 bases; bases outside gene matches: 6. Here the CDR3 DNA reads TGCGCCAGCAGCTTGGAAGGACTAGCGGGGGCTGGAGATACGCAGTATTTT. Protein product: CASSLEGLAGAGDTQYF.

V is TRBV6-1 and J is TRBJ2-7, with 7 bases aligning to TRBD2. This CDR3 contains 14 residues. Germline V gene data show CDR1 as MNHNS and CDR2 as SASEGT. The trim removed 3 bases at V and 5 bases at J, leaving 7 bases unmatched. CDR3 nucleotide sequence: TGTGCCAGCAGTGACCCGGGACGGGGGGACGAGCAGTACTTC. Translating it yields CASSDPGRGDEQYF.

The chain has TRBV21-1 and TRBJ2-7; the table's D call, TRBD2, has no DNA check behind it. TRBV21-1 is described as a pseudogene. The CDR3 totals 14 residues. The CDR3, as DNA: TGTGCCAGCACTGATAACTACGACTCCTACGAGCAGTACTTC. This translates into CASTDNYDSYEQYF.

CDR3 nucleotide sequence: TGTGCCAGCAACCACCTACGGCGGGCGGGGGGCCACCAAGAGACCCAGTACTTC. Its protein product is CASNHLRRAGGHQETQYF. The V gene is TRBV5-8, the J gene TRBJ2-5; 8 bases align to TRBD2. CDR3 length: 18 residues. Trimming took 6 bases from V and 0 from J; bases not matched to a gene: 16. Germline V CDR1 and CDR2: SGHTS, YDEGEE. Using reference TRBV5-8 and TRBJ2-5 for the parts outside the CDR3, the full variable domain is EAGVTQSPTHLIKTRGQQATLRCSPISGHTSVYWYQQALGLGLQFLLWYDEGEERNRGNFPPRFSGRQFPNYSSELNVNALELEDSALYLCASNHLRRAGGHQETQYFGPGTRLLVL.

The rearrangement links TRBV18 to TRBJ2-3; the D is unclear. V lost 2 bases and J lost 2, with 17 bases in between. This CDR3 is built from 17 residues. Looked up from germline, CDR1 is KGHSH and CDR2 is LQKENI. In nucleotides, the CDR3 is TGTGCCAGCTCACCAGCTCTCTTCGCAGATAACACAGATACGCAGTATTTT. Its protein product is CASSPALFADNTDTQYF. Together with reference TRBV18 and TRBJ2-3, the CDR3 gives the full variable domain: NAGVMQNPRHLVRRRGQEARLRCSPMKGHSHVYWYRQLPEEGLKFMVYLQKENIIDESGMPKERFSAEFPKEGPSILRIQQVVRGDSAAYFCASSPALFADNTDTQYFGPGTRLTVL.

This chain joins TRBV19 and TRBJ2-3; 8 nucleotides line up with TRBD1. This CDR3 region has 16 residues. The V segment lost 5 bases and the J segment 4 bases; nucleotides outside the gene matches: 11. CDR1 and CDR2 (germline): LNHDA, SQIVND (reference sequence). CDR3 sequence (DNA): TGTGCCAGTAGTGCCCAGGGGGCCCCTGGGGCAGATACGCAGTATTTT. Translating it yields CASSAQGAPGADTQYF.

CDR3 residues: CASSLRPGGTSYEQYF. The CDR3, as DNA: TGTGCCAGCAGTCTCAGGCCGGGGGGGACCTCCTACGAGCAGTACTTC. The V call is TRBV6-2 or TRBV6-3, the J call TRBJ2-7; 8 bases are shared with TRBD2. V shed 5 bases, J shed 0 bases, and the junction held 9 bases outside the gene matches. Germline values: CDR1 MNHEY, CDR2 SVGEGT. The CDR3 contains 16 residues.

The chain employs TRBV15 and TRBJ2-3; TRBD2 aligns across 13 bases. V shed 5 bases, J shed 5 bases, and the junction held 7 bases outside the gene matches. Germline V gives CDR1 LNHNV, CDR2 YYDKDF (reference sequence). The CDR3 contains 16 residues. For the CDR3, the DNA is TGTGCCACCAGCTACTCTGGACTAGCGGGGGTAGATACGCAGTATTTT. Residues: CATSYSGLAGVDTQYF.

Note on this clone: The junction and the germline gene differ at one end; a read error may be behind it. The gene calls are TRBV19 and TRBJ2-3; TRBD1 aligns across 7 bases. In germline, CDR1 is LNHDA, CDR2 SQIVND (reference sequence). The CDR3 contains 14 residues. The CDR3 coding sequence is TGTGCCAGTAGCATAGACAGGGGCACAGATACGCAGTATTTT. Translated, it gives CASSIDRGTDTQYF.

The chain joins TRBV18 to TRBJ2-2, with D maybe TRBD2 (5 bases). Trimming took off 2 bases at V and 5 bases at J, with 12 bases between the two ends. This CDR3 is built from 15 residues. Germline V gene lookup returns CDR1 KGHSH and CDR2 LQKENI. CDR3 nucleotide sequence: TGTGCCAGCTCACCATTTGCCTCGGGGACCGGGGAGCTGTTTTTT. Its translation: CASSPFASGTGELFF.

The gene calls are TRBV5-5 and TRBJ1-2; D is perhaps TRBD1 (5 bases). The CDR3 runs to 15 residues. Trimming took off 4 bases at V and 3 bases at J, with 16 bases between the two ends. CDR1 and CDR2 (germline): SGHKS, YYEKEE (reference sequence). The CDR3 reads CASSIAASTDYGYTF. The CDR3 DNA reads TGTGCCAGCAGCATAGCGGCCTCGACAGACTATGGCTACACCTTC.

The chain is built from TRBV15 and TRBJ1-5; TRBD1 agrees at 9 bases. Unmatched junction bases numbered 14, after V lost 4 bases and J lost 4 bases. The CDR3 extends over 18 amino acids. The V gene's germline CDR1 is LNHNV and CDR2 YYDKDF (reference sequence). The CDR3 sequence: CATSTTKRGQGRNQPQHF. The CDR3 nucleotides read TGTGCCACCAGCACAACCAAAAGGGGACAGGGAAGGAATCAGCCCCAGCATTTT.